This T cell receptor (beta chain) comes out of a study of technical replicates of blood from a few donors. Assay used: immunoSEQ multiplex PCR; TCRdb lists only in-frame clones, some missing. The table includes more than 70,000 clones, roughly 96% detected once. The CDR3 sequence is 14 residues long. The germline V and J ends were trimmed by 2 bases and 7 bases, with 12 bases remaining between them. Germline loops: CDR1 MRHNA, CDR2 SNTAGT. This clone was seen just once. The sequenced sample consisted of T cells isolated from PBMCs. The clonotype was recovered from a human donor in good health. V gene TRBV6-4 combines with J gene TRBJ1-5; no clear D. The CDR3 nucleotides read TGTGCCAGCAGTGACAGGAGGGCTCGACAGCCCCAGCATTTT. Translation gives CASSDRRARQPQHF.